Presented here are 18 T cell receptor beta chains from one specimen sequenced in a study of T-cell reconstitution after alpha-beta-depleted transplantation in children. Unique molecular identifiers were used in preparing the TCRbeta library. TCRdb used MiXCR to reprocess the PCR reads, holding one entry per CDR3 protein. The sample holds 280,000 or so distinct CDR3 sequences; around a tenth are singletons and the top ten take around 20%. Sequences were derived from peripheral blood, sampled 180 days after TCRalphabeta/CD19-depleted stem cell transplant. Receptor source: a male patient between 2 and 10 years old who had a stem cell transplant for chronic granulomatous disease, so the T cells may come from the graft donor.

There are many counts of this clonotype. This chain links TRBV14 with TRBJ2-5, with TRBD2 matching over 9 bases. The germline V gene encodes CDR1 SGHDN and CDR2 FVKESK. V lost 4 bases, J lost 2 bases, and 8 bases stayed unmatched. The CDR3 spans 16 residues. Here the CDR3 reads CASSRGLAIFQETQYF. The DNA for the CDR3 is TGTGCCAGCAGCCGGGGACTAGCCATATTTCAAGAGACCCAGTACTTC.

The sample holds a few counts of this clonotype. The DNA for the CDR3 is TGTGCCAGAAGCTTGGGACAGGGCTCATCTGGGGCCAACGTCCTGACTTTC. It specifies CARSLGQGSSGANVLTF. V gene TRBV5-3 combines with J gene TRBJ2-6, with 7 positions matching TRBD1. TRBV5-3 is an ORF, with its function uncertain. The CDR3 has 17 residues. The trim removed 0 bases at V and 1 base at J, leaving 4 bases unmatched.

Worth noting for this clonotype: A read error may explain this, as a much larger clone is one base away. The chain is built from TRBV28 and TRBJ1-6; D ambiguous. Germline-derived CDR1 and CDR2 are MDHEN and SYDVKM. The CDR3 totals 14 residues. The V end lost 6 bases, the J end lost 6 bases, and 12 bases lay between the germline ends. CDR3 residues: CASRRTWGNSPLHF. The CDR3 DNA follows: TGTGCCAGCAGAAGGACGTGGGGTAATTCACCCCTCCACTTT.

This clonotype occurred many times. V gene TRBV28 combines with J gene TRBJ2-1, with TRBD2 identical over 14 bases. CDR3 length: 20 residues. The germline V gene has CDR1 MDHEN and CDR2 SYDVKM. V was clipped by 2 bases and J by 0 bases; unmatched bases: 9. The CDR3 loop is CASSLQPGLAGENSYNEQFF. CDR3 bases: TGTGCCAGCAGTTTACAACCGGGACTAGCGGGAGAGAACTCCTACAATGAGCAGTTCTTC.

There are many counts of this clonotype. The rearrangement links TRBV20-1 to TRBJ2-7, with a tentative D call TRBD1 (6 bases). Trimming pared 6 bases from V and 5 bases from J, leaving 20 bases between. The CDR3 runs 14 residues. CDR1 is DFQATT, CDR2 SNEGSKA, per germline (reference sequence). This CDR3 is CSALPDGGLNEQYF. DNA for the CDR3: TGCAGTGCCCTCCCGGATGGGGGCCTAAACGAGCAGTACTTC.

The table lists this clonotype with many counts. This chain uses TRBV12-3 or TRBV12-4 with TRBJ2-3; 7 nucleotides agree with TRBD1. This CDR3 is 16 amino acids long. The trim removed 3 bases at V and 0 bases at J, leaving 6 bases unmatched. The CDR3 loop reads CASSLLGGGSTDTQYF. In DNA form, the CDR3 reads TGTGCCAGCAGTTTGTTAGGGGGCGGTAGCACAGATACGCAGTATTTT.

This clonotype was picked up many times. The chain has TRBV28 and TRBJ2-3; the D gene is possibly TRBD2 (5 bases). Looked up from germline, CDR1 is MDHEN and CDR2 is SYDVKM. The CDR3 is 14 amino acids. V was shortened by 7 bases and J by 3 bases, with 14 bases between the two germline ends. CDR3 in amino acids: CASTLLTGTDTQYF. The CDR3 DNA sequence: TGTGCCAGCACCCTCCTCACGGGGACAGATACGCAGTATTTT.

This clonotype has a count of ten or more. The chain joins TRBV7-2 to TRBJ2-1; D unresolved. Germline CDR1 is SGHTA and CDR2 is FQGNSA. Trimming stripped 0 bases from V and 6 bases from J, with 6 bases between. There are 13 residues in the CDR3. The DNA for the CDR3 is TGTGCCAGCAGCTTAGCGCTCGTCAATGAGCAGTTCTTC. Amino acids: CASSLALVNEQFF.

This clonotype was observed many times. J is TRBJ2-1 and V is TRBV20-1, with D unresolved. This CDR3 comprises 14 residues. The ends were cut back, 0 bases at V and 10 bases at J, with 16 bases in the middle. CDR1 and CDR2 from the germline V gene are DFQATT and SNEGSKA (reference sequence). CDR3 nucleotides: TGCAGTGCTAGAGATCCCGAAGGTGGTATCGAGCAGTTCTTC. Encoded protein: CSARDPEGGIEQFF.

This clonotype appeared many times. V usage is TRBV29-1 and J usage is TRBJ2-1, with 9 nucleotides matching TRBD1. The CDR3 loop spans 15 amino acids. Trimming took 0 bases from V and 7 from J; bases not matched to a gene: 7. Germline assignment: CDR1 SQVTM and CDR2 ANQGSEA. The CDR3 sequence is CSVEDMNRGRNEQFF. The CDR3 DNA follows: TGCAGCGTTGAAGATATGAACAGGGGGCGGAATGAGCAGTTCTTC.

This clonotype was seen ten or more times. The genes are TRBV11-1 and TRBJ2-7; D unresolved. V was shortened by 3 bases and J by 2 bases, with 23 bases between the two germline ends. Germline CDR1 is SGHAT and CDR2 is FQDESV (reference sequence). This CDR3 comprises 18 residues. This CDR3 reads CASSFSTGFGSSAYEQYF. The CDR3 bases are TGTGCCAGCAGCTTTAGTACTGGGTTCGGGTCATCCGCCTACGAGCAGTACTTC.

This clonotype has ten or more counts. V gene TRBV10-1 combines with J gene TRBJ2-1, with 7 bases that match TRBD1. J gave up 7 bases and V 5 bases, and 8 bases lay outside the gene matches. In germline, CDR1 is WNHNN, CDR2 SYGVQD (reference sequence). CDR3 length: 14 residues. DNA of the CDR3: TGCGCCAGCAGTCGACAGGGCTATAGTAATGAGCAGTTCTTC. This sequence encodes CASSRQGYSNEQFF.

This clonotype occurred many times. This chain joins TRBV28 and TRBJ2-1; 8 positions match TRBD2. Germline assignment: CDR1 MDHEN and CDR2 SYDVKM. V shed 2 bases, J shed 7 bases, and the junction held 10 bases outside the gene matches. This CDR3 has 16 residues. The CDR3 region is CASSLPLAGQDNEQFF. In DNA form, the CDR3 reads TGTGCCAGCAGTTTACCGTTAGCGGGGCAAGATAATGAGCAGTTCTTC.

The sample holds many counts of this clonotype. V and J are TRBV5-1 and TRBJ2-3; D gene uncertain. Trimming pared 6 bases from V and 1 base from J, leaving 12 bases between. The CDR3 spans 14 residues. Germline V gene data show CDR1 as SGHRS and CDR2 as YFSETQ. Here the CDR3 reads CASKVSGGTDTQYF. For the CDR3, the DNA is TGCGCCAGCAAGGTTTCAGGCGGCACAGATACGCAGTATTTT.

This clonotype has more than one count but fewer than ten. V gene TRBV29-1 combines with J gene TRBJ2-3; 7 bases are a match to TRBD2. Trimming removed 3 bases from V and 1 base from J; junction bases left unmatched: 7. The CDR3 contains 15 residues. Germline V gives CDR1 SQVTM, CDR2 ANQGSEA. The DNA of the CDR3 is TGCAGCGTTGACCCGGGGGGTCTTGGCACAGATACGCAGTATTTT. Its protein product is CSVDPGGLGTDTQYF.

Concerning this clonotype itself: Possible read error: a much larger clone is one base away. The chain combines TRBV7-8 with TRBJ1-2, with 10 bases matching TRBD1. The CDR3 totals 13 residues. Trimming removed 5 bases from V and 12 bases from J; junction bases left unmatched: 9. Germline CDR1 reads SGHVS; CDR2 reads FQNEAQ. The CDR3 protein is CASSRDRGLGDTF. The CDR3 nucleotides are TGTGCCAGCAGCCGTGACAGGGGGCTAGGCGACACCTTC.

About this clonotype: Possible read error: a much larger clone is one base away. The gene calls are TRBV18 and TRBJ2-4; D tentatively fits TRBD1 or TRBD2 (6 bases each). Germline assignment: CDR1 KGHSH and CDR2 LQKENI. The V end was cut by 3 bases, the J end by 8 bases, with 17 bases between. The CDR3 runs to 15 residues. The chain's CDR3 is CASSPDWPGEDIQYF. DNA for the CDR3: TGTGCCAGCTCACCGGACTGGCCAGGGGAGGACATTCAGTACTTC.

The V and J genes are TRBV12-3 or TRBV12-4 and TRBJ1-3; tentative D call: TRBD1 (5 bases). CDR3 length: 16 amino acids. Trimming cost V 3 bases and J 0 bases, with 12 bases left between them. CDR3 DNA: TGTGCCAGCAGTTTCAGGGCAGGGAACTCTGGAAACACCATATATTTT. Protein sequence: CASSFRAGNSGNTIYF.